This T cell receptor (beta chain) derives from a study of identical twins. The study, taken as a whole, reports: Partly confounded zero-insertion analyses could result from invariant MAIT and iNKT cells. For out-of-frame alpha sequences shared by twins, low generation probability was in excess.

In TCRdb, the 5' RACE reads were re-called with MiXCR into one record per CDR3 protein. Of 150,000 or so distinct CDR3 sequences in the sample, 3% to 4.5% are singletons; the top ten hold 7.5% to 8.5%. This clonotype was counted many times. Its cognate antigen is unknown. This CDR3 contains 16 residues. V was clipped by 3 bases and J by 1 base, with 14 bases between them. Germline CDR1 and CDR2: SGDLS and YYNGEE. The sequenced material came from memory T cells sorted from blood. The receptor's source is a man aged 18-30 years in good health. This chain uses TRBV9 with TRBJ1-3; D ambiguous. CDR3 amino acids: CASSGTIGPSGNTIYF. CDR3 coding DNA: TGTGCCAGCAGCGGAACCATCGGCCCATCTGGAAACACCATATATTTT.